Listed below are T cell receptor beta chains from one sample, sequenced in a study of cytomegalovirus exposure and HLA in healthy donors. Produced via immunoSEQ multiplex PCR; TCRdb's table is partial and in-frame only. The sample carries some 130,000 clones, approximately 82% recorded once. Sequenced input: PBMCs. These receptors all stem from a man aged 25-45 years in good health and CMV-seropositive. The CDR3 runs from the conserved cysteine through the conserved F or W.

CDR3 protein: CASSVRSSGRSQETQYF; V gene: TRBV9; J gene: TRBJ2-5
CDR3 protein: CASSSTLSTDTQYF; V gene: TRBV6-6; J gene: TRBJ2-3
CDR3 protein: CAWSPDSQETQYF; V gene: TRBV30; J gene: TRBJ2-5
CDR3 protein: CASARGLAGGLEQYF; V gene: TRBV5-1; J gene: TRBJ2-7
CDR3 protein: CASSPRGNYGYTF; V gene: TRBV2; J gene: TRBJ1-2
CDR3 protein: CASSYSPSGAYEQYF; V gene: TRBV6-5; J gene: TRBJ2-7
CDR3 protein: CASSPPTSGDYNEQFF; V gene: TRBV18; J gene: TRBJ2-1
CDR3 protein: CASSSHNPGRPNSPLHF; V gene: TRBV5-1; J gene: TRBJ1-6
CDR3 protein: CASNSAGGHEQYF; V gene: TRBV7-9; J gene: TRBJ2-7
CDR3 protein: CASSEPGQRYSNQPQHF; V gene: TRBV6-4; J gene: TRBJ1-5
CDR3 protein: CASSLDPLGYGYTF; V gene: TRBV5-4; J gene: TRBJ1-2
CDR3 protein: CASSEEGTSAGTQYF; V gene: TRBV9; J gene: TRBJ2-3
CDR3 protein: CASSHTDSSYGYTF; V gene: TRBV4-3; J gene: TRBJ1-2
CDR3 protein: CASSIHRQGPDEKLFF; V gene: TRBV25-1; J gene: TRBJ1-4
CDR3 protein: CASSRTVQGMNTEAFF; V gene: TRBV4-1; J gene: TRBJ1-1
CDR3 protein: CASIPRAGRGGEKLFF; V gene: TRBV5-6; J gene: TRBJ1-4
CDR3 protein: CSVDRGYNEQFF; V gene: TRBV29-1; J gene: TRBJ2-1
CDR3 protein: CASRGSGLLAQHF; V gene: TRBV28; J gene: TRBJ1-5
CDR3 protein: CASSYTSDRYNEQFF; V gene: TRBV7-3; J gene: TRBJ2-1
CDR3 protein: CASSWGTSRTGELFF; V gene: TRBV28; J gene: TRBJ2-2
CDR3 protein: CASSLLAGSSYEQYF; V gene: TRBV7-8; J gene: TRBJ2-7
CDR3 protein: CASSPDPNYGYTF; V gene: TRBV6-6; J gene: TRBJ1-2
CDR3 protein: CASSLTVGRGSAQYF; V gene: TRBV7-3; J gene: TRBJ2-5
CDR3 protein: CASSSSDRDSILGETQYF; V gene: TRBV4-2; J gene: TRBJ2-5
CDR3 protein: CASSPLYGSGELFF; V gene: TRBV7-2; J gene: TRBJ2-2
CDR3 protein: CASSSHSGSYNEQFF; V gene: TRBV7-2; J gene: TRBJ2-1
CDR3 protein: CASSQRTGIHDEQFF; V gene: TRBV2; J gene: TRBJ2-1
CDR3 protein: CAHTDRVTEAFF; V gene: TRBV28; J gene: TRBJ1-1
CDR3 protein: CASSLGQGAEAFF; V gene: TRBV11-2; J gene: TRBJ1-1
CDR3 protein: CASSSEGTQGKQETQYF; V gene: TRBV7-3; J gene: TRBJ2-5
CDR3 protein: CAWRASGGRGQPQHF; V gene: TRBV30; J gene: TRBJ1-5
CDR3 protein: CASSRVTAYF; V gene: TRBV2; J gene: TRBJ1-2
CDR3 protein: CASGEDTQYF; V gene: TRBV5-1; J gene: TRBJ2-3
CDR3 protein: CASTLQVPYYGYTF; V gene: TRBV6-6; J gene: TRBJ1-2
CDR3 protein: CSVVWGGPRNYNEQFF; V gene: TRBV29-1; J gene: TRBJ2-1
CDR3 protein: CASSFGSSYEQYF; V gene: TRBV11-2; J gene: TRBJ2-7
CDR3 protein: CASSERLGGLISGNTIYF; V gene: TRBV25-1; J gene: TRBJ1-3
CDR3 protein: CASSFQGANYGYTF; V gene: TRBV2; J gene: TRBJ1-2
CDR3 protein: CATLTSGGHTDTQYF; V gene: TRBV15; J gene: TRBJ2-3
CDR3 protein: CASSGRGKETQYF; V gene: TRBV7-9; J gene: TRBJ2-5
CDR3 protein: CASSFRGKDTQYF; V gene: TRBV5-4; J gene: TRBJ2-3
CDR3 protein: CASSQDLAGMSSGNTIYF; V gene: TRBV4-2; J gene: TRBJ1-3
CDR3 protein: CASSLTAGRTDTQYF; V gene: TRBV5-4; J gene: TRBJ2-3
CDR3 protein: CSVIRGSFSEAFF; V gene: TRBV29-1; J gene: TRBJ1-1
CDR3 protein: CASSKTVAGGTEAFF; V gene: TRBV18; J gene: TRBJ1-1
CDR3 protein: CATGQGGEKLFF; V gene: TRBV5-4; J gene: TRBJ1-4
CDR3 protein: CASSFSIASEQFF; V gene: TRBV11-2; J gene: TRBJ2-1
CDR3 protein: CASSEYGTSGKSTDTQYF; V gene: TRBV2; J gene: TRBJ2-3
CDR3 protein: CASSPSGRGVEQYF; V gene: TRBV2; J gene: TRBJ2-7
CDR3 protein: CASRGQGLGGYEQYF; V gene: TRBV5-5; J gene: TRBJ2-7
CDR3 protein: CASSLAPGETQYF; V gene: TRBV7-2; J gene: TRBJ2-5
CDR3 protein: CASTGRGRDEQFF; V gene: TRBV28; J gene: TRBJ2-1
CDR3 protein: CASSFAGRRETQYF; V gene: TRBV27; J gene: TRBJ2-5
CDR3 protein: CASSPRQGDPNYGYTF; V gene: TRBV19; J gene: TRBJ1-2
CDR3 protein: CASSQVLTRSSAEAFF; V gene: TRBV4-1; J gene: TRBJ1-1